The T cell receptor beta chain described here comes from a study of beta chain features in type 1 diabetes. Comment on this clone: Its matching antigen is unknown.

The study reverse transcribed the entire isolated RNA, so it sequenced expressed TCRB transcripts. Approximately 3.6 million reads per sample were averaged for naive, central memory and regulatory samples. Sequenced by immunoSEQ multiplex PCR; TCRdb stores in-frame clones only, minus some. The sample records roughly 160,000 clones, 7% to 9% being singletons. The ends lost 2 bases at V and 5 bases at J; junction bases unmatched: 11. CDR1 SNHLY and CDR2 FYNNEI come from the germline V gene. This CDR3 spans 16 amino acids. Points from the study as a whole: Type 1 diabetes patients had VDJ junctions that carried fewer insertions and more deletions. Within patients, naive, central memory and Treg TCRB repertoires seemed more similar than within healthy donors. There was a moderate but significant shortening of TCRB CDR3s in all four CD4+ subsets of Type 1 diabetes patients. cDNA-based reads could over-represent cells with high TCR expression.

This clonotype originated in a man between 18 and 29 years old with type 1 diabetes. Material: central memory CD4+ T cells from blood. The chain uses TRBV2 and TRBJ2-7; 8 bases fit TRBD1. For the CDR3, the DNA is TGTGCCAGCAGTGAAAGTAGGGGACAGGTGTCCCACGAGCAGTACTTC. Translated, it gives CASSESRGQVSHEQYF. The entire variable domain, with the rest obtained from reference TRBV2 and TRBJ2-7, is as follows: EPEVTQTPSHQVTQMGQEVILRCVPISNHLYFYWYRQILGQKVEFLVSFYNNEISEKSEIFDDQFSVERPDGSNFTLKIRSTKLEDSAMYFCASSESRGQVSHEQYFGPGTRLTVT.